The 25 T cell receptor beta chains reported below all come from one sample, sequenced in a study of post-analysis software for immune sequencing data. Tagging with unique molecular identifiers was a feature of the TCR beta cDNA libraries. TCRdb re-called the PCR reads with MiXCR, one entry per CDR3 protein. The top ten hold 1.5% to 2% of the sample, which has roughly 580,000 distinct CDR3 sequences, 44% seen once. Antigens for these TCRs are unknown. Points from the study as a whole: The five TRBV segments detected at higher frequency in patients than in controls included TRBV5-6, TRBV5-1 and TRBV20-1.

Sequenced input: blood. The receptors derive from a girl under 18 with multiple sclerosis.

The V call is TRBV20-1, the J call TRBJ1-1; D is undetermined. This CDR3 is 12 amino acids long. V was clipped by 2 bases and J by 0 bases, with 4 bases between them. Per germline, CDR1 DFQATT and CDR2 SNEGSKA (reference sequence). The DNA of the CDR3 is TGCAGTGCTAGACAGATGAACACTGAAGCTTTCTTT. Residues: CSARQMNTEAFF.

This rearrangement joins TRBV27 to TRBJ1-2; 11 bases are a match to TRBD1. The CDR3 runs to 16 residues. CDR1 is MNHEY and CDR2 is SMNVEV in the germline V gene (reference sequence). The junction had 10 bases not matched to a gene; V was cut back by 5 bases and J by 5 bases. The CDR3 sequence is CASSPGGQGARYGYTF. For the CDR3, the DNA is TGTGCCAGCAGTCCAGGTGGACAGGGGGCACGATATGGCTACACCTTC.

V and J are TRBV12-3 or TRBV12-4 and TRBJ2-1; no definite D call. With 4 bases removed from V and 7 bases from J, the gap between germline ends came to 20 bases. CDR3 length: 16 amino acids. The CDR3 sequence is CASSSQHYPPGNEQFF. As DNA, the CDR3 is TGTGCCAGCAGTTCCCAACATTATCCACCTGGTAATGAGCAGTTCTTC.

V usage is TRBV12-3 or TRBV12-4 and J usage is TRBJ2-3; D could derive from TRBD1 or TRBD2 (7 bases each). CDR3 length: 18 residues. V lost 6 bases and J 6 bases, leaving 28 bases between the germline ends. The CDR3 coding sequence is TGTGCCAGCAGCCGGAACCCCCGCCTTTCAGGGGGAGGGGATACGCAGTATTTT. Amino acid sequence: CASSRNPRLSGGGDTQYF.

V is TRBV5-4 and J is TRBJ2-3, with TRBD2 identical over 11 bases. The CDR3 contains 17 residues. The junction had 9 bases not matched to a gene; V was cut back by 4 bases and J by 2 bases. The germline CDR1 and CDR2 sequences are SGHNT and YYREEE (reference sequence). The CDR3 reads CASSPGTSGLITDTQYF. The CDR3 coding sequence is TGTGCCAGCAGCCCCGGGACTAGCGGTTTAATCACAGATACGCAGTATTTT.

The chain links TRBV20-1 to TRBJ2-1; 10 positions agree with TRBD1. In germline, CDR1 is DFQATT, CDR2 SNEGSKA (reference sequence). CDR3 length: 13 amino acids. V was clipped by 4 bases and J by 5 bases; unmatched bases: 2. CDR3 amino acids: CSATGQGDNEQFF. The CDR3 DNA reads TGCAGTGCTACAGGACAGGGGGACAATGAGCAGTTCTTC.

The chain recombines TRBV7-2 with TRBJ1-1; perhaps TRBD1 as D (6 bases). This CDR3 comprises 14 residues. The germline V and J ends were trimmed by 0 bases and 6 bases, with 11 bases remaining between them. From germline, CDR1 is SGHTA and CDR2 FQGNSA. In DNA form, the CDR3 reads TGTGCCAGCAGCTTAGCGCTGGGGGCCCCTGAAGCTTTCTTT. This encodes CASSLALGAPEAFF.

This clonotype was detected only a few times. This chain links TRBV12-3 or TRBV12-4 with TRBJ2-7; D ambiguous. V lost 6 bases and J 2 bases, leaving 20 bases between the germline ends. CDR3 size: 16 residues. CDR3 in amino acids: CASSVFTVNPPYEQYF. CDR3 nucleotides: TGTGCCAGCAGCGTTTTCACCGTTAACCCTCCCTACGAGCAGTACTTC.

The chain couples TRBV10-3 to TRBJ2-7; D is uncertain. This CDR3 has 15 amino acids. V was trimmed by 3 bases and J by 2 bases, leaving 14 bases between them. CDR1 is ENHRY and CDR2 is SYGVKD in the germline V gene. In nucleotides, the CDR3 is TGTGCCATCAGTGACCCGGACGGGCCCCCCTACGAGCAGTACTTC. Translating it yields CAISDPDGPPYEQYF.

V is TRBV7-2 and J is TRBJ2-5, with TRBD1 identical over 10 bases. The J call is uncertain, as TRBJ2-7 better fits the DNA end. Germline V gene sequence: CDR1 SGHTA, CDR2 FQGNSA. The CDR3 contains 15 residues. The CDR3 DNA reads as TGTGCCAGCAGCCCAATTGGACAGGGGGCCTACGAGCAGTACTTC. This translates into CASSPIGQGAYEQYF.

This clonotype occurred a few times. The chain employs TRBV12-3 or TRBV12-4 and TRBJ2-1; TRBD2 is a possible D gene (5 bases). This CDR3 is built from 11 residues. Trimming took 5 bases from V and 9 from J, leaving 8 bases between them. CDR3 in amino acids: CASSGLSEQFF. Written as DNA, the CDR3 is TGTGCCAGCAGTGGACTTAGTGAGCAGTTCTTC.

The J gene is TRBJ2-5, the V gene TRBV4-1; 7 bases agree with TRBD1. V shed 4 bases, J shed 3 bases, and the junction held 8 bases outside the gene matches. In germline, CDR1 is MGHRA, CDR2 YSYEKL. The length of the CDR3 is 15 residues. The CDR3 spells CASSRDRDRKETQYF. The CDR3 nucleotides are TGCGCCAGCAGCCGAGACCGGGACAGAAAAGAGACCCAGTACTTC.

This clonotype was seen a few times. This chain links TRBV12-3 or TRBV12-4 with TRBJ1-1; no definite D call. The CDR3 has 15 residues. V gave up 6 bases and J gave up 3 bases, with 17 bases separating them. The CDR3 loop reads CASSLRQRPDTEAFF. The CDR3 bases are TGTGCCAGCAGCCTCCGCCAGCGACCGGACACTGAAGCTTTCTTT.

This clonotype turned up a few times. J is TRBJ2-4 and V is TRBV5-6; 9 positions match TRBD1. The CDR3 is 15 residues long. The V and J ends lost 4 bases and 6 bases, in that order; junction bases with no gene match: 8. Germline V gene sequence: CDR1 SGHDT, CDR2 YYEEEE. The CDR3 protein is CASSQQGAFGNIQYF. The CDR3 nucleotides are TGTGCCAGCAGCCAACAGGGGGCGTTTGGAAACATTCAGTACTTC. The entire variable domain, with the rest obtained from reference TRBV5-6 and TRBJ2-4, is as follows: DAGVTQSPTHLIKTRGQQVTLRCSPKSGHDTVSWYQQALGQGPQFIFQYYEEEERQRGNFPDRFSGHQFPNYSSELNVNALLLGDSALYLCASSQQGAFGNIQYFGAGTRLSVL.

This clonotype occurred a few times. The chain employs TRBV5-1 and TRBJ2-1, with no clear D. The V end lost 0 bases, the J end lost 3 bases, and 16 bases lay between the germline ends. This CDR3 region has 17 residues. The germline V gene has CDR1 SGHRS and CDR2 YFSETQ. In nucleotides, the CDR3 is TGCGCCAGCAGCTTGGGTCCTAGACACCTAAACTACAATGAGCAGTTCTTC. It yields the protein CASSLGPRHLNYNEQFF.

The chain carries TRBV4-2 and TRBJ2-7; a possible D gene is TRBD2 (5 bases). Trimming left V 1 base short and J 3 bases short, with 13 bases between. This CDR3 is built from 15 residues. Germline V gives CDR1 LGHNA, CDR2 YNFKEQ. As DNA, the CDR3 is TGTGCCAGCAGCCAAGTCTCTGGCGGGCACTACGAGCAGTACTTC. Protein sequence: CASSQVSGGHYEQYF.

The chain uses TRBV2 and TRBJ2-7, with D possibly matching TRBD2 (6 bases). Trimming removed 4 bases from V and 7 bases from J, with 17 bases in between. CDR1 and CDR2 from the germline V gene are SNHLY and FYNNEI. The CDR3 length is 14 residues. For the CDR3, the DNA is TGTGCCAGCAGTGTTCTTGGGGGGTTACGGGAGCAGTACTTC. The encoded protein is CASSVLGGLREQYF.

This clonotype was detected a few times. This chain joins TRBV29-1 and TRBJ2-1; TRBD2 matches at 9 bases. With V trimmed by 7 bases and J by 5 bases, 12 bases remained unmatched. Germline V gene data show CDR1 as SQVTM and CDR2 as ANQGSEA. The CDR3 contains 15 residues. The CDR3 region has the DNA TGCAGCGCCAAAGGGGGACTAGCCCACCACAATGAGCAGTTCTTC. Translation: CSAKGGLAHHNEQFF.

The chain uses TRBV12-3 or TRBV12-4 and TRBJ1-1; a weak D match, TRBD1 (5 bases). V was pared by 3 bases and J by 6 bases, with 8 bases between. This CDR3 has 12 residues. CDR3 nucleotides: TGTGCCAGCAGTTTTTCGACAGCTGAAGCTTTCTTT. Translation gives CASSFSTAEAFF.

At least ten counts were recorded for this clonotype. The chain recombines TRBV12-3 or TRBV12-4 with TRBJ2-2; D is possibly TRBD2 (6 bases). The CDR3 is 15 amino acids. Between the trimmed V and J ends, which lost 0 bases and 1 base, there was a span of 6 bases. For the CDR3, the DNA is TGTGCCAGCAGTTTAGCGGGAGGGAACACCGGGGAGCTGTTTTTT. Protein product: CASSLAGGNTGELFF.

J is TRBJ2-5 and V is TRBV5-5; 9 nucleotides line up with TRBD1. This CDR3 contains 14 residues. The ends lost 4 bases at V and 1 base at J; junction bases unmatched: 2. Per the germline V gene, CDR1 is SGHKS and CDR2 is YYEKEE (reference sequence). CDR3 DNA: TGTGCCAGCAGCGAACAGGGGGCCCAAGAGACCCAGTACTTC. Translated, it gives CASSEQGAQETQYF. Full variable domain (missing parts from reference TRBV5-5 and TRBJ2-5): DAGVTQSPTHLIKTRGQQVTLRCSPISGHKSVSWYQQVLGQGPQFIFQYYEKEERGRGNFPDRFSARQFPNYSSELNVNALLLGDSALYLCASSEQGAQETQYFGPGTRLLVL.

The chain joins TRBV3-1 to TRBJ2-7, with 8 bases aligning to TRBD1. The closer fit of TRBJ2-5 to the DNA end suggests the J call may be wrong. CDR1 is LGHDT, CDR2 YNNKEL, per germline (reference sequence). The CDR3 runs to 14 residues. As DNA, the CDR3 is TGTGCCAGCAGCCAATCGGACAGGGAAGAGACCCAGTACTTC. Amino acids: CASSQSDREETQYF.

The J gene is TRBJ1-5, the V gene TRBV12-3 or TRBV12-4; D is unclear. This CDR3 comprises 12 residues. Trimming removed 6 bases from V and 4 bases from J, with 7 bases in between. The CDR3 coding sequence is TGTGCCAGCAGGAGCGTGAATCAGCCCCAGCATTTT. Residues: CASRSVNQPQHF.

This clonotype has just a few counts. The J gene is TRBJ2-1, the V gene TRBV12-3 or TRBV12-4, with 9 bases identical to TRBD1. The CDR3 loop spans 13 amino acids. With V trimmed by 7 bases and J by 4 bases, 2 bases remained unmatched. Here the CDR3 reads CASKGQGYNEQFF. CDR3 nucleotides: TGTGCCAGCAAGGGACAGGGTTACAATGAGCAGTTCTTC.

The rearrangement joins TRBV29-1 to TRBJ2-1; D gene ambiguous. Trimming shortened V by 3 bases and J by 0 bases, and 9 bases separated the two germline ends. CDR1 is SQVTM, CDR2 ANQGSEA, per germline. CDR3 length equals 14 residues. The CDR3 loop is CSVETTDSYNEQFF. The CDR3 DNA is TGCAGCGTTGAGACCACTGACTCCTACAATGAGCAGTTCTTC.